Shown below are 14 T cell receptor beta chains from a single sample sequenced in a study of Graves' ophthalmopathy and Graves' hyperthyroidism. Amplification of TCR beta CDR3 regions used RNA transcripts. Scientists carried out first-round RT-PCR using HTBI primers and then a second-round multiplex PCR. TCRdb itself ran the multiplex PCR reads through MiXCR, one entry per CDR3 protein. The sample includes about 620,000 distinct CDR3 sequences, about 20% of them seen just once. The specimen sequenced was peripheral blood. The receptor set was obtained from a woman younger than 35 with stable Graves' hyperthyroidism. Some clones in this sample may be carry-over from other donors' samples.

The rearrangement uses TRBV27 and TRBJ1-1; weak D call: TRBD1 (6 bases). This CDR3 has 14 amino acids. Trimming removed 6 bases at V and 4 bases at J, with 15 bases between. Germline assignment: CDR1 MNHEY and CDR2 SMNVEV (reference sequence). The CDR3 loop reads CASSPRGAITEAFF. The DNA for the CDR3 is TGTGCCAGCAGCCCTAGGGGGGCCATCACTGAAGCTTTCTTT.

This clonotype was recorded many times. The chain carries TRBV6-1 and TRBJ2-2, with 7 positions matching TRBD1. V was clipped by 6 bases and J by 0 bases; unmatched bases: 4. The CDR3 spans 15 residues. The germline V gene encodes CDR1 MNHNS and CDR2 SASEGT. The CDR3 nucleotides read TGTGCCAGCAGAAAAGGGGGCGCGAACACCGGGGAGCTGTTTTTT. The encoded protein is CASRKGGANTGELFF.

This sequence joins TRBV28 and TRBJ2-7; no clear D. V was shortened by 5 bases and J by 5 bases, with 13 bases between the two germline ends. Germline values: CDR1 MDHEN, CDR2 SYDVKM. The CDR3 loop spans 13 amino acids. The CDR3 protein is CASSPDRSDEQYF. CDR3 DNA: TGTGCCAGCAGTCCAGACCGGAGTGACGAGCAGTACTTC.

This clonotype was seen ten or more times. The chain links TRBV9 to TRBJ2-5; 7 nucleotides match TRBD2. This CDR3 has 18 residues. Germline loops: CDR1 SGDLS, CDR2 YYNGEE. The V and J ends lost 2 bases and 5 bases, in that order; junction bases with no gene match: 18. The chain's CDR3 is CASSVGDYLKSRGETQYF. In DNA, the CDR3 is TGTGCCAGCAGCGTGGGGGACTACCTCAAGTCACGGGGGGAGACCCAGTACTTC.

V and J are TRBV7-8 and TRBJ2-6, with 14 bases fitting TRBD2. Germline V gives CDR1 SGHVS, CDR2 FQNEAQ. The CDR3 covers 18 residues. Trimming cost V 10 bases and J 3 bases; bases outside gene matches: 11. CDR3 DNA sequence: TGTGCCACTGATATGGGACTAGCGGGAGTACGTGGGGCCAACGTCCTGACTTTC. It is translated as CATDMGLAGVRGANVLTF.

This clonotype was counted at least ten times. J is TRBJ2-5 and V is TRBV20-1, with a tentative D call TRBD1 (6 bases). Germline CDR1 DFQATT, CDR2 SNEGSKA (reference sequence). Deletions cut 5 bases from V and 5 bases from J, with 9 bases between. This CDR3 contains 11 residues. The DNA of the CDR3 is TGCAGTGCTGTTACAGGGGAGACCCAGTACTTC. This codes for CSAVTGETQYF.

The rearrangement joins TRBV2 to TRBJ2-5; D ambiguous. The CDR3 covers 13 residues. The germline V gene encodes CDR1 SNHLY and CDR2 FYNNEI. Trimming took 4 bases from V and 5 from J, leaving 11 bases between them. The CDR3 here is CASSALRSETQYF. The CDR3 coding sequence is TGTGCCAGCAGTGCCCTCAGGAGTGAGACCCAGTACTTC.

The rearrangement uses TRBV27 and TRBJ2-5; possible D gene TRBD1, 6 bases. From germline, CDR1 is MNHEY and CDR2 SMNVEV (reference sequence). V lost 0 bases and J lost 1, with 9 bases in between. The CDR3 loop spans 15 amino acids. This CDR3 is CASSLSLGGQETQYF. The CDR3 nucleotides read TGTGCCAGCAGTTTATCGCTAGGGGGCCAAGAGACCCAGTACTTC.

This clonotype was seen a handful of times. The J gene is TRBJ1-2, the V gene TRBV5-1; 8 bases are a match to TRBD1. CDR1 and CDR2 from the germline V gene are SGHRS and YFSETQ. The CDR3 extends over 17 amino acids. Unmatched junction bases numbered 16, after V lost 3 bases and J lost 6 bases. CDR3 sequence (DNA): TGCGCCAGCAGCTCCGCCCTAGGAGGACAGGGTTGGAATGGCTACACCTTC. Its translation: CASSSALGGQGWNGYTF.

This clonotype showed up many times. The chain couples TRBV24-1 to TRBJ1-2; no clear D. Trimming pared 4 bases from V and 8 bases from J, leaving 13 bases between. This CDR3 comprises 13 residues. Germline-derived CDR1 and CDR2 are KGHDR and SFDVKD. CDR3 in amino acids: CATSETAVYGYTF. In nucleotides, the CDR3 is TGTGCCACCAGTGAAACTGCAGTTTACGGCTACACCTTC.

This clonotype has more than one count but fewer than ten. The chain combines TRBV6-5 with TRBJ1-2, with TRBD1 matching over 7 bases. The germline V gene encodes CDR1 MNHEY and CDR2 SVGAGI. V lost 4 bases, J lost 1 base, and 9 bases stayed unmatched. This CDR3 has 16 amino acids. The CDR3 is CASSSRQGRVNYGYTF. In DNA form, the CDR3 reads TGTGCCAGCAGTTCCCGACAGGGCCGAGTTAACTATGGCTACACCTTC.

This clonotype was seen ten or more times. The rearrangement links TRBV11-2 to TRBJ2-5, with D perhaps TRBD1 (8 bases). V dropped 1 base and J dropped 4 bases, with 13 bases sitting between them. Germline V lookup: CDR1 SGHAT, CDR2 FQNNGV. This CDR3 region has 15 residues. The DNA for the CDR3 is TGTGCCAGCAGCTTAGCAGGGGGCGGGGGAGAGACCCAGTACTTC. Translated, it gives CASSLAGGGGETQYF.

This sequence joins TRBV7-2 and TRBJ1-6; D possibly corresponds to TRBD1 (5 bases). Trimming shortened V by 2 bases and J by 10 bases, and 12 bases separated the two germline ends. The germline V gene has CDR1 SGHTA and CDR2 FQGNSA. CDR3 length equals 14 residues. The CDR3 loop reads CASSLPPGLSPLHF. CDR3 in DNA: TGTGCCAGCAGCTTACCGCCAGGGTTATCACCCCTCCACTTT.

This clonotype has a count of ten or more. The chain joins TRBV7-2 to TRBJ2-7; 7 nucleotides line up with TRBD1. The V gene's germline CDR1 is SGHTA and CDR2 FQGNSA. The CDR3 has 16 amino acids. Trimming cost V 5 bases and J 2 bases; bases outside gene matches: 12. The CDR3 sequence: CASSRLQTGPTYEQYF. DNA of the CDR3: TGTGCCAGCAGCAGACTCCAGACAGGGCCGACCTACGAGCAGTACTTC.